The following is a TCR beta chain sequence with its context. Antigen unknown. This specimen comes from a study of CD8+CD57+ T cells in acquired aplastic anemia. Overall study findings and caveats: Patients and controls had CD8+ Simpson's diversity values that were not significantly distinct.

V lost 0 bases and J 3 bases, leaving 12 bases between the germline ends. From germline, CDR1 is MGHRA and CDR2 YSYEKL. The CDR3 runs 15 residues. The use of genomic DNA as template underpinned the TCR beta VDJ and CDR3 profiling. TCRdb passed the reads through MiXCR, listing each CDR3 protein once. This table holds approximately 200,000 distinct CDR3 sequences, over 55% found once. The sequence was collected from a human donor in good health. The sample was sorted CD4+, CD8+, or CD8+CD57+ T cells (not recorded which) from PBMCs. The chain couples TRBV4-1 to TRBJ2-7; either TRBD1 or TRBD2 may supply D (5 bases each). CDR3 sequence: CASSQDRDGYYEQYF. The CDR3 nucleotides read TGCGCCAGCAGCCAAGATAGGGACGGGTACTACGAGCAGTACTTC.